This TCR beta chain was captured by sequencing in a study of T-cell reconstitution after alpha-beta-depleted transplantation in children. Findings and limits, study-wide: It was newly produced T cells that mostly accounted for T-cell counts and diversity one year after transplant.

The ends were cut back, 3 bases at V and 2 bases at J, with 5 bases in the middle. Germline CDR1 is MDHEN and CDR2 is SYDVKM. The CDR3 totals 12 residues. This clonotype has a handful of counts. The antigen is undetermined. Unique molecular identifiers were built into the TCRbeta library. One entry per CDR3 protein, called by TCRdb with MiXCR from the PCR reads. The sample comprises a few hundred thousand distinct CDR3 sequences, 20% to 30% of which are singletons, and 4% to 5.5% rests with the top ten. The TCR originated in a female patient between 2 and 15 years old who had a stem cell transplant for congenital amegakaryocytic thrombocytopenia, so the T cells may come from the graft donor. The chain is built from TRBV28 and TRBJ2-7; D unclear. The sample in question was PBMCs, mostly from graft donor cells, obtained 360 days after TCRalphabeta/CD19-depleted stem cell transplant. CDR3 sequence (DNA): TGTGCCAGCAGTTTTAGTCCCTACGAGCAGTACTTC. This encodes CASSFSPYEQYF.